This TCR beta chain stems from a study of blood T cells in healthy people across ages. Overall study findings and caveats: Fewer expanded clones and more diversity marked long-lived versus aged donors.

Together with a sample-barcoded 5' primer, a J-beta primer mix was included in a second PCR lasting roughly 6 to 12 cycles. Each CDR3 protein gets one entry after TCRdb re-called the 5' RACE reads with MiXCR. The sample includes 1.5 million to 2 million distinct CDR3 sequences, 28% of them seen just once. About this clonotype itself: Its antigen remains unidentified. One junction end disagrees with the germline gene, perhaps due to a read error.

At least 6 million PBMCs were isolated per sample. The CDR3 extends over 13 amino acids. Sequencing was done on a sample of blood. This chain connects TRBV12-3 or TRBV12-4 to TRBJ2-3; D is unresolved. The sequence came from a woman aged 25 to 39 in good health. The CDR3 DNA sequence: TGTGCCAGCTCCCGCGTGGGCACAGATGCGCAGTATTTT. Translation gives CASSRVGTDAQYF.